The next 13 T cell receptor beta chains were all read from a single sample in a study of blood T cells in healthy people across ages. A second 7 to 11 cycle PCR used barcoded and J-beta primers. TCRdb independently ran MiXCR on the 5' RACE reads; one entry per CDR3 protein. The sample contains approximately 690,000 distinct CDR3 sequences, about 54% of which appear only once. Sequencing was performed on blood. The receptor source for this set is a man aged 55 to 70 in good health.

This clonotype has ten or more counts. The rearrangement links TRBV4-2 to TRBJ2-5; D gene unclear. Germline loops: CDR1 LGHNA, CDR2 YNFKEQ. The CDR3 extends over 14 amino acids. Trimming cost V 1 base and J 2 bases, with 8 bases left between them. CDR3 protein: CASSQGFGQETQYF. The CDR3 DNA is TGTGCCAGCAGCCAAGGGTTTGGTCAAGAGACCCAGTACTTC.

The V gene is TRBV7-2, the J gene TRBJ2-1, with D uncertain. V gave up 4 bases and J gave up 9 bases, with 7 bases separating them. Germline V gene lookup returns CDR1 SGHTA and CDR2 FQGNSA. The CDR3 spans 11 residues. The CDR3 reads CASSSQSEQFF. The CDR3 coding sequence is TGTGCCAGCAGCTCTCAAAGTGAGCAGTTCTTC.

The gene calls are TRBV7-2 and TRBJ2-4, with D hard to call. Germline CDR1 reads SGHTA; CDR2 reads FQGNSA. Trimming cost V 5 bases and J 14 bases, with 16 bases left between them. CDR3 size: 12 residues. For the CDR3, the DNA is TGTGCCAGCAGCAAACCTGACGGTCAAGAGTACTTC. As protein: CASSKPDGQEYF.

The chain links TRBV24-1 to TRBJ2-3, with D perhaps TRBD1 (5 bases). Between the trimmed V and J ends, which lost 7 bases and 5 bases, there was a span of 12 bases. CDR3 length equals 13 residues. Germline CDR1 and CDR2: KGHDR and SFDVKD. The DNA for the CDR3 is TGTGCCACCAGCCCGCAGGGCCGAGATACGCAGTATTTT. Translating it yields CATSPQGRDTQYF.

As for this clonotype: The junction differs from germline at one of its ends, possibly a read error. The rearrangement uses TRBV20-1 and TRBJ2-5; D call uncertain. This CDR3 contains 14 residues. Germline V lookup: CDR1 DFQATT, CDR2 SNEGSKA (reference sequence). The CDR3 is CSAGDPKAQETQYF. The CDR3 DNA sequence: TGCAGTGCTGGAGATCCGAAGGCCCAAGAGACCCAGTACTTC.

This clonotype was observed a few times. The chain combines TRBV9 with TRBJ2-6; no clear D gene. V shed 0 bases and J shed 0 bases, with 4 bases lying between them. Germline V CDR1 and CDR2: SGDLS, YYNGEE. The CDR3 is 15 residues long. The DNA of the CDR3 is TGTGCCAGCAGCGTAGGACCCTCTGGGGCCAACGTCCTGACTTTC. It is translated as CASSVGPSGANVLTF.

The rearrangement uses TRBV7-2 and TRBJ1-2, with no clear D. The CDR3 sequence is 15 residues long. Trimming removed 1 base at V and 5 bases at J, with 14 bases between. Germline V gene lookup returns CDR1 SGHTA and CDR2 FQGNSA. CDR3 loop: CASSLDSREGYGYTF. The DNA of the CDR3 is TGTGCCAGCAGCTTAGATTCAAGGGAGGGATATGGCTACACCTTC.

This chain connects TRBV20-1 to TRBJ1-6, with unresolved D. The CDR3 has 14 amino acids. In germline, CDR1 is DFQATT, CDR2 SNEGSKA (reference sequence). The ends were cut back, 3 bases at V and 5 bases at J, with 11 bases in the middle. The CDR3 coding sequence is TGCAGTGCTAGTTTAACAGCCGATAATTCACCCCTCCACTTT. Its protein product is CSASLTADNSPLHF.

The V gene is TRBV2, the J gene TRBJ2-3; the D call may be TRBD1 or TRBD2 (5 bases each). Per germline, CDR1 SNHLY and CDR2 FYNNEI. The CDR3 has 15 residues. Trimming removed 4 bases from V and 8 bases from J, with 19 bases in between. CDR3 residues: CASSAGTVAPGTQYF. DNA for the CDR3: TGTGCCAGCAGTGCAGGGACGGTCGCACCGGGTACGCAGTATTTT.

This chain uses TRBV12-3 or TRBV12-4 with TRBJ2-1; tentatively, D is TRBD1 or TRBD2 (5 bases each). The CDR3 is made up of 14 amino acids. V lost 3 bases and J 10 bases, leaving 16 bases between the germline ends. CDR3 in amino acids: CASSLPREPYEQFF. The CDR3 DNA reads TGTGCCAGCAGTTTGCCCAGGGAGCCCTACGAGCAGTTCTTC.

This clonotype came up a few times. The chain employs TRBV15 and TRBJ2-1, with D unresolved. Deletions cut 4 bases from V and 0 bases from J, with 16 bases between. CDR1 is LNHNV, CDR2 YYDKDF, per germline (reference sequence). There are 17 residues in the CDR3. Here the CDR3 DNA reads TGTGCCACCAGCAATCCTGGCGGCCCAAGCTCCTACAATGAGCAGTTCTTC. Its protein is CATSNPGGPSSYNEQFF.

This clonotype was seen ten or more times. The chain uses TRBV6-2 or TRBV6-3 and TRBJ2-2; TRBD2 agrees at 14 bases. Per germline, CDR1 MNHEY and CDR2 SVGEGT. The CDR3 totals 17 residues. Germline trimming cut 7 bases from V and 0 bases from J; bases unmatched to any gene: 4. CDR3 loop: CASTRTSGGSNTGELFF. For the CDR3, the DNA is TGTGCCAGCACAAGGACTAGCGGGGGGTCGAACACCGGGGAGCTGTTTTTT.

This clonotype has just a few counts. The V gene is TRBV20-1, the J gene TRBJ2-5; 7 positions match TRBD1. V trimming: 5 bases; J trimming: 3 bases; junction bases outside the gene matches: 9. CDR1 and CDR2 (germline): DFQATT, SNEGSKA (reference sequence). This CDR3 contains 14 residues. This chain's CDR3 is CSAASGTAEETQYF. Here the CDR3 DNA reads TGCAGTGCTGCTTCCGGGACAGCCGAAGAGACCCAGTACTTC.